This T cell receptor (beta chain) came from a study of cytomegalovirus exposure and HLA in healthy donors. Study-level findings and limits: Earlier analysis yielded a pattern in which most TCR beta V segments were productive about 87% or about 30% of the time.

Primers: 60 Vbeta forward and 13 Jbeta reverse. Here immunoSEQ multiplex PCR was the method, and the copy in TCRdb shows in-frame clones only, minus some. The table lists approximately 130,000 clones, around 83% of them singletons, with under 7.5% in the top ten. Concerning this clone itself: Its matching antigen is unknown.

After removal of 3 bases from V and 10 bases from J, the junction contained 7 bases not matched to a gene. Germline V gives CDR1 LGHNA, CDR2 YNFKEQ. This CDR3 is 14 amino acids long. This sequence originates from a woman aged 25 to 45 in good health and CMV-seropositive. The sample comprised PBMCs. The chain is built from TRBV4-2 and TRBJ1-1; 11 positions agree with TRBD1. CDR3 loop: CASSQPGTGGRAFF. In DNA form, the CDR3 reads TGTGCCAGCAGCCAGCCCGGGACAGGGGGTCGAGCTTTCTTT.